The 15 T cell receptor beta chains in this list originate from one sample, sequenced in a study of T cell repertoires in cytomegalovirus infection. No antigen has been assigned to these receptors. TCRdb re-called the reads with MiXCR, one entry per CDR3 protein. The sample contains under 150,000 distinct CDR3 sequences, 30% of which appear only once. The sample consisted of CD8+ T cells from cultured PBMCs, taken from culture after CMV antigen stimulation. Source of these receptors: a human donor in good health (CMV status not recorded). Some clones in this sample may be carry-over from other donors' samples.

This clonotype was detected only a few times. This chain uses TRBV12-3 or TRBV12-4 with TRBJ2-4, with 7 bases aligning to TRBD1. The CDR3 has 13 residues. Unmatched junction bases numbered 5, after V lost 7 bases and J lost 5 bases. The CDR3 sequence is CASTQGVQNIQYF. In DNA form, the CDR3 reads TGTGCCAGCACCCAGGGGGTTCAAAACATTCAGTACTTC.

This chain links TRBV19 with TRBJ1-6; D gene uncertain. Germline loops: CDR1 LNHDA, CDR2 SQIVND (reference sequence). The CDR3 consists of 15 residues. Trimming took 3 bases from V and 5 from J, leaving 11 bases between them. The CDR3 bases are TGTGCCAGTAGTATGGGAGTTGTACATAATTCACCCCTCCACTTT. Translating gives CASSMGVVHNSPLHF.

CDR3 protein: CASSFTQGDTEAFF. CDR3 nucleotide sequence: TGCGCCAGCAGCTTTACCCAGGGGGACACTGAAGCTTTCTTT. The chain is built from TRBV5-1 and TRBJ1-1; 7 bases map to TRBD1. The length of the CDR3 is 14 residues. Germline trimming cut 2 bases from V and 3 bases from J; bases unmatched to any gene: 4. Germline lookup yields CDR1 SGHRS and CDR2 YFSETQ.

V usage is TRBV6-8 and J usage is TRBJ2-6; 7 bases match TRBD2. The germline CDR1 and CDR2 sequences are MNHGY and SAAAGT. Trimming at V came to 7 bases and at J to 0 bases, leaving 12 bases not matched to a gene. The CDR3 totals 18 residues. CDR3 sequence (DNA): TGTGCCAGCATCTCCGAGGGAGGGCTTATCTCTGGGGCCAACGTCCTGACTTTC. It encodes CASISEGGLISGANVLTF.

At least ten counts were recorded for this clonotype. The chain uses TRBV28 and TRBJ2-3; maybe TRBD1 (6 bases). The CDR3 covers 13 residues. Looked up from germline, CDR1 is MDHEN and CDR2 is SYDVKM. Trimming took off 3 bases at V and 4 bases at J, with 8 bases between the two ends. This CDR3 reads CASSFQGSDTQYF. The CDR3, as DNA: TGTGCCAGCAGTTTCCAGGGGTCAGATACGCAGTATTTT.

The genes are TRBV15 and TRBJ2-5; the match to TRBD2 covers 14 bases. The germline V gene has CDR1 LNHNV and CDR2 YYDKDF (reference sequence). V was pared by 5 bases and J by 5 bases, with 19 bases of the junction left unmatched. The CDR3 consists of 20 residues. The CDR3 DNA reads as TGTGCCACCAGCGGCGACACCGGGACTAGCGGGAGACGGCCCGTCGAGACCCAGTACTTC. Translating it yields CATSGDTGTSGRRPVETQYF.

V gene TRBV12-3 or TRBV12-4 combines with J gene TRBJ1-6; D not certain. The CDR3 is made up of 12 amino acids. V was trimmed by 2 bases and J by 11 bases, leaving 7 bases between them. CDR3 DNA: TGTGCCAGCAGTTTAAGCCACACACCCCTCCACTTT. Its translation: CASSLSHTPLHF.

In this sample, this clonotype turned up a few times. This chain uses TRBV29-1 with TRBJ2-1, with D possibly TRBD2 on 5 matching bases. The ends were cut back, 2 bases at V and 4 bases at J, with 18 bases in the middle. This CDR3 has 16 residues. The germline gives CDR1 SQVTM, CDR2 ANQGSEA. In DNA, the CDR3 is TGCAGCGTTGAATCCCCAGAGCGGAAGACATACAATGAGCAGTTCTTC. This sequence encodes CSVESPERKTYNEQFF.

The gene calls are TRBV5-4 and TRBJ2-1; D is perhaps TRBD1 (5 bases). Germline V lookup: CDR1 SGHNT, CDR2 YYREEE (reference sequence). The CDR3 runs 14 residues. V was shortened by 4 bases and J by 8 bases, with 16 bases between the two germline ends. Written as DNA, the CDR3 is TGTGCCAGCAGCGTTGACAGCCTTGGGTATGAGCAGTTCTTC. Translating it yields CASSVDSLGYEQFF.

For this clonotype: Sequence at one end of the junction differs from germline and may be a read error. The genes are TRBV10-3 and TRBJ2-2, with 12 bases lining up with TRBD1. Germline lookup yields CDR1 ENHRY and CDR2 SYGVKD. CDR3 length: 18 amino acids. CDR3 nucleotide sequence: TGTGTCATCAGCCCCTTGGGACAGGGGGCACAGAACACCGGGGAGCTGTTTTTT. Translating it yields CVISPLGQGAQNTGELFF.

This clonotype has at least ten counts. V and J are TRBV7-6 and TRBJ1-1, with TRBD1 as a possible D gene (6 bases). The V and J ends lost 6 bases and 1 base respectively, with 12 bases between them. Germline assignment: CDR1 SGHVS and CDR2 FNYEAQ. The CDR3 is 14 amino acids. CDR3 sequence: CASSSGDGNTEAFF. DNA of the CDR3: TGTGCCAGCAGTTCAGGGGACGGGAACACTGAAGCTTTCTTT.

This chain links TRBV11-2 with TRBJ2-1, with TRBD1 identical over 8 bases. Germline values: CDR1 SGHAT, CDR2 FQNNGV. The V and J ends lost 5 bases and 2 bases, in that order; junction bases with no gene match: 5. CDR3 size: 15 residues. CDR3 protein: CASSRGRGPYNEQFF. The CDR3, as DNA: TGTGCCAGCAGCAGGGGCAGGGGGCCCTACAATGAGCAGTTCTTC.

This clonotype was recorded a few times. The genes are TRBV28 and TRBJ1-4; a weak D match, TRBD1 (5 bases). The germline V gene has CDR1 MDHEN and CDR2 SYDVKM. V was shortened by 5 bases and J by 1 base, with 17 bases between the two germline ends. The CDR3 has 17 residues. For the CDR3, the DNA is TGTGCCAGCAGTCCCGTCCTCGGGGGAAGAACTAATGAAAAACTGTTTTTT. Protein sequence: CASSPVLGGRTNEKLFF.

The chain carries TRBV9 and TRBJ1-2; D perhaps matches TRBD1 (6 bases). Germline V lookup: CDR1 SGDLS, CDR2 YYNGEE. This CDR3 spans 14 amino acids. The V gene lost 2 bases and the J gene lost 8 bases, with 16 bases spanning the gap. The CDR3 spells CASSVGRGAFGYTF. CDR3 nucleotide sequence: TGTGCCAGCAGCGTCGGCAGGGGAGCGTTCGGCTACACCTTC. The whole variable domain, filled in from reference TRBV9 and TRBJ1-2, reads DSGVTQTPKHLITATGQRVTLRCSPRSGDLSVYWYQQSLDQGLQFLIQYYNGEERAKGNILERFSAQQFPDLHSELNLSSLELGDSALYFCASSVGRGAFGYTFGSGTRLTVV.

CDR3 in amino acids: CASSYRLAGVSYNEQFF. The CDR3 nucleotides are TGTGCCAGCAGTTACCGCCTAGCGGGGGTCTCCTACAATGAGCAGTTCTTC. J is TRBJ2-1 and V is TRBV27; 10 bases map to TRBD2. The CDR3 consists of 17 residues. Germline assignment: CDR1 MNHEY and CDR2 SMNVEV (reference sequence). The V segment lost 4 bases and the J segment 0 bases; nucleotides outside the gene matches: 6.